Presented here are 14 T cell receptor beta chains from one specimen sequenced in a study of metastatic and nonmetastatic thyroid tumors. TCRdb re-called clones from the PCR reads using MiXCR. The sample records 60,000 to 75,000 clones, approximately 4% being singletons. No patient had received any treatment before thyroid surgery. Sample: blood. All receptors derive from a female donor with papillary thyroid cancer or a benign thyroid nodule (not recorded which). Some clones in this sample may be carry-over from other donors' samples.

This clone was found many times. This sequence joins TRBV28 and TRBJ2-5; 7 bases align to TRBD1. The J segment lost 5 bases and the V segment lost 4 bases, leaving 7 bases of the junction unmatched. CDR1 and CDR2 from the germline V gene are MDHEN and SYDVKM. The length of the CDR3 is 14 residues. Here the CDR3 reads CASSYWDRGETQYF. The CDR3 region has the DNA TGTGCCAGCAGTTATTGGGACAGAGGGGAGACCCAGTACTTC. The full variable domain, in which reference TRBV28 and TRBJ2-5 provide the parts outside the CDR3, is DVKVTQSSRYLVKRTGEKVFLECVQDMDHENMFWYRQDPGLGLRLIYFSYDVKMKEKGDIPEGYSVSREKKERFSLILESASTNQTSMYLCASSYWDRGETQYFGPGTRLLVL.

In regard to this clone: One end of the junction varies from germline; a read error may be responsible. The chain employs TRBV6-1 and TRBJ2-7; TRBD1 matches 7 bases. Per the germline V gene, CDR1 is MNHNS and CDR2 is SASEGT. The length of the CDR3 is 15 residues. In DNA form, the CDR3 reads TGTGCCAGCAGTGAAGCGGGGGACAGCTCCTACGATCAGTACTTC. It translates to CASSEAGDSSYDQYF.

Notes on this clone: A much larger clone differs by one base, so this may be a read error. The chain couples TRBV11-3 to TRBJ2-2; TRBD1 matches at 8 bases. Germline lookup yields CDR1 SGHNT and CDR2 YENEEA. The CDR3 extends over 16 amino acids. V gave up 6 bases and J gave up 2 bases; unmatched junction bases: 8. CDR3 in DNA: TGTGCCAGCAGTCCCTGGACAGGGATAAACACCGGGGAGCTGTTTTTT. Amino acid sequence: CASSPWTGINTGELFF.

This clone was picked up a small number of times. The chain has TRBV15 and TRBJ2-5; 11 bases map to TRBD2. The CDR3 runs to 15 residues. V lost 0 bases, J lost 5 bases, and 2 bases stayed unmatched. Germline loops: CDR1 LNHNV, CDR2 YYDKDF (reference sequence). The CDR3, as DNA: TGTGCCACCAGCAGAGAGGGACTAGCGGAGGAGACCCAGTACTTC. Encoded protein: CATSREGLAEETQYF.

There are many counts of this clone. A read error may explain this, as a much larger clone is one base away. The V gene is TRBV19, the J gene TRBJ1-6, with 7 nucleotides matching TRBD1. Germline trimming cut 5 bases from V and 7 bases from J; bases unmatched to any gene: 8. Germline V gives CDR1 LNHDA, CDR2 SQIVND (reference sequence). The CDR3 is made up of 15 amino acids. The CDR3 DNA is TGTGCCAGTAGTCTCACGACAGGGCCCAATTCACCCCTCCACTTT. It translates to CASSLTTGPNSPLHF.

This clone was detected many times. V is TRBV6-5 and J is TRBJ1-6; D is ambiguous. The V end lost 0 bases, the J end lost 7 bases, and 19 bases lay between the germline ends. Germline values: CDR1 MNHEY, CDR2 SVGAGI. This CDR3 contains 18 residues. CDR3 coding DNA: TGTGCCAGCAGTTACTCGACGGCAACCTATGGCCGGAATTCACCCCTCCACTTT. Translated: CASSYSTATYGRNSPLHF.

In regard to this clone: Being one base from a much bigger clone, this may be a read error. This rearrangement joins TRBV20-1 to TRBJ1-2; 10 positions agree with TRBD1. Germline V gene data show CDR1 as DFQATT and CDR2 as SNEGSKA (reference sequence). This CDR3 contains 13 residues. The junction had 9 bases not matched to a gene; V was cut back by 7 bases and J by 7 bases. The CDR3 sequence: CSVKTGGSSGYTF. For the CDR3, the DNA is TGCAGTGTTAAGACAGGGGGCTCTTCTGGCTACACCTTC.

In this sample, this clone turned up many times. The chain carries TRBV11-3 and TRBJ2-2; D perhaps matches TRBD2 (6 bases). V shed 5 bases and J shed 0 bases, with 13 bases lying between them. This CDR3 is 16 amino acids long. Germline V gene data show CDR1 as SGHNT and CDR2 as YENEEA. The CDR3 coding sequence is TGTGCCAGCAGCCGCGGCGGGGCAACGAACACCGGGGAGCTGTTTTTT. Its translation: CASSRGGATNTGELFF.

The sample holds many counts of this clone. The sample contains more than one DNA sequence encoding this CDR3. The chain combines TRBV11-2 with TRBJ2-7, with 8 bases identical to TRBD1. V dropped 5 bases and J dropped 7; count of bases not matched to a gene: 13. Per the germline V gene, CDR1 is SGHAT and CDR2 is FQNNGV. The CDR3 is made up of 15 amino acids. In nucleotides, the CDR3 is TGTGCCAGCAGCGGACAGGGTCTAGCCCCGCGGGAGCAGTACTTC. Its protein product is CASSGQGLAPREQYF.

This clone was counted at least ten times. The chain is built from TRBV30 and TRBJ1-5; D perhaps matches TRBD1 (6 bases). V was cut by 5 bases and J by 2 bases, with 13 bases left in between. The CDR3 has 14 residues. Germline V gene sequence: CDR1 GTSNPN, CDR2 SVGIG (reference sequence). CDR3 DNA: TGTGCCTGGGGGGCGGGGGCTCGCAATCAGCCCCAGCATTTT. Protein product: CAWGAGARNQPQHF.

This clone showed up many times. The chain joins TRBV28 to TRBJ2-1; D is uncertain. Germline CDR1 reads MDHEN; CDR2 reads SYDVKM. The CDR3 contains 15 residues. The V and J ends lost 2 bases and 4 bases respectively, with 12 bases between them. The CDR3 nucleotides read TGTGCCAGCAGTTTAGGCGGTAGACGTTACAATGAGCAGTTCTTC. Residues: CASSLGGRRYNEQFF.

This clone was picked up many times. V is TRBV6-5 and J is TRBJ1-1; D is uncertain. V was trimmed by 2 bases and J by 1 base, leaving 11 bases between them. From germline, CDR1 is MNHEY and CDR2 SVGAGI. The CDR3 runs to 15 residues. The CDR3 coding sequence is TGTGCCAGCAGTTACAGTCACATCGGGAACACTGAAGCTTTCTTT. Translation gives CASSYSHIGNTEAFF.

This clone has ten or more counts. The V and J genes are TRBV12-3 or TRBV12-4 and TRBJ1-2; no firm D call. This CDR3 is built from 13 residues. The V gene lost 6 bases and the J gene lost 4 bases, with 12 bases spanning the gap. The CDR3 here is CASSLSLTYGYTF. Written as DNA, the CDR3 is TGTGCCAGCAGCCTCTCCCTTACCTATGGCTACACCTTC.

This clone was counted at least ten times. The gene calls are TRBV10-3 and TRBJ2-3; TRBD2 is a possible D gene (5 bases). V was trimmed by 5 bases and J by 5 bases, leaving 11 bases between them. Per the germline V gene, CDR1 is ENHRY and CDR2 is SYGVKD. The CDR3 consists of 13 residues. CDR3 protein: CAISPPEGDTQYF. CDR3 nucleotides: TGTGCCATCAGTCCTCCTGAGGGAGATACGCAGTATTTT.